The TCR beta chain under discussion was sequenced for a study of T cell responses to AZD1222 COVID-19 vaccine. Regarding the study as a whole: Spike-specific TCR breadth and depth went up after people got two AZD1222 doses.

V lost 3 bases to trimming and J lost 0 bases, with 6 bases between them. This CDR3 has 13 amino acids. Per germline, CDR1 MNHNS and CDR2 SASEGT. Sequencing was performed with immunoSEQ multiplex PCR; in TCRdb, only in-frame clones are kept and a portion is missing. The sample carries 150,000 or so clones, 90% recorded once. Points on this clone: Its specificity is not known.

The sample consisted of peripheral blood, taken 28 days after the second AZD1222 dose. The rearrangement uses TRBV6-1 and TRBJ2-7; tentatively, D is TRBD2 (5 bases). The sequence was obtained from an adult who received the AZD1222 COVID-19 vaccine. The CDR3: CASSEAGSYEQYF. The CDR3, as DNA: TGTGCCAGCAGTGAGGCGGGCTCCTACGAGCAGTACTTC.